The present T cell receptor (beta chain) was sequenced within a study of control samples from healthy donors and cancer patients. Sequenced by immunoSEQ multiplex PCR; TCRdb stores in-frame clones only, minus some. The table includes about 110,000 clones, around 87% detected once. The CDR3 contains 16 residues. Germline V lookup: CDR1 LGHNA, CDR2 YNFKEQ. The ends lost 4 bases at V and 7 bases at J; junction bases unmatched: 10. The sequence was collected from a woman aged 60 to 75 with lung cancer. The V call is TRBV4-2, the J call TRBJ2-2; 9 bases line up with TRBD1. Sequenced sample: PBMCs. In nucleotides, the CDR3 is TGTGCCAGCAGCCGGGACAGGGTTGGGATTCTCGGGGAGCTGTTTTTT. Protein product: CASSRDRVGILGELFF.